This TCR beta chain was documented in a study of blood T cell repertoires in COVID-19. Here immunoSEQ multiplex PCR was the method, and the copy in TCRdb shows in-frame clones only, minus some. Seen here are about 170,000 clones, around 80% observed once, and the top ten hold 15% to 20%. The receptor's source is a woman in her sixties or seventies in a cohort exposed to, infected with or recovered from COVID-19 (not recorded which). What was sequenced was PBMCs or T cells enriched from blood (not recorded which).

CDR3 in DNA: TGTGCCAGCAGCCCAACAGGGGTTACGCAGTATTTT. As protein: CASSPTGVTQYF. This sequence joins TRBV6-5 and TRBJ2-3; 7 positions agree with TRBD1. V lost 6 bases to trimming and J lost 8 bases; unmatched junction nucleotides: 5. CDR1 MNHEY and CDR2 SVGAGI come from the germline V gene. CDR3 size: 12 residues.